Listed below are T cell receptor beta chains from one sample, sequenced in a study of shared clonotypes between healthy human individuals. Sequencing used immunoSEQ multiplex PCR; TCRdb keeps in-frame clones, though not all of them. This table has approximately 1.9 million clones, just over 90% appearing once. The material sequenced was naive CD8+ T cells from PBMCs. All receptors come from a man between 18 and 29 years old in good health. Some clones in this sample may be carry-over from other donors' samples. Each CDR3 is given with its conserved first and last residue. The D gene is left open where the match is weak. Part of the rows lack a size; the others show once, few, many or a class for expanded clones.

TRBV5-1	TRBJ2-7	-	-	TGCGCCAGCAGAACAAGCTACGAGCAGTACTTC	CASRTSYEQYF
TRBV29-1	TRBJ2-7	TRBD1	-	TGCAGCGTTGTAGGACAGGGCCCCTACGAGCAGTACTTC	CSVVGQGPYEQYF
TRBV27	TRBJ1-1	-	few	TGTGCCAGCAGTTCCTATTTCAACACTGAAGCTTTCTTT	CASSSYFNTEAFF
TRBV5-4	TRBJ2-7	-	-	TGTGCCAGCAGCTTGGTGGACGGGGGTATTCTCGACGAGCAGTACTTC	CASSLVDGGILDEQYF
TRBV11-2	TRBJ2-5	TRBD1	-	TGTGCCAGCAGCCTCGGGACAGGGGGAGAGAGACGGTCAGAGACCCAGTACTTC	CASSLGTGGERRSETQYF
TRBV9	TRBJ2-3	TRBD2	-	TGTGCCAGCAGCGCAGGACCGGGACTAGCACACCCACCATCCCCCACAGATACGCAGTATTTT	CASSAGPGLAHPPSPTDTQYF
TRBV4-2	TRBJ1-1	-	-	TGTGCCAGCAGCCAAGAAAGTGGGCTGTACACTGAAGCTTTCTTT	CASSQESGLYTEAFF
TRBV6-5	TRBJ1-2	-	-	TGTGCCAGCAGTTACACAGTAACTAGAGCGTATGGCTACACCTTC	CASSYTVTRAYGYTF
TRBV2	TRBJ2-7	-	-	TGTGCCAGCAGTCATTGGCGGAGCTCCTACGAGCAGTACTTC	CASSHWRSSYEQYF
TRBV4-3	TRBJ2-7	TRBD1	few	TGCGCCAGCAGCCTGGGACAGGGTGCCTACGAGCAGTACTTC	CASSLGQGAYEQYF
TRBV9	TRBJ2-3	-	-	TGTGCCAGCAGCGTAGTCGGCGACAGGAGGGGACGGGATACGCAGTATTTT	CASSVVGDRRGRDTQYF
TRBV5-5	TRBJ2-7	TRBD2	-	TGTGCCAGCAGCTTCTCTAGCGGGAGTTACGAGCAGTACTTC	CASSFSSGSYEQYF
TRBV27	TRBJ2-7	-	-	TGTGCCAGCGGGCCAATATACGAGCAGTACTTC	CASGPIYEQYF
TRBV9	TRBJ2-3	-	-	TGTGCCAGCAGCGTAGTCCCCGGGAGCGGTGTAGATACGCAGTATTTT	CASSVVPGSGVDTQYF
TRBV6-5	TRBJ2-7	TRBD2	-	TGTGCCAGCAGTTACACCCTAGCGGGAGCCTACGAGCAGTACTTC	CASSYTLAGAYEQYF
TRBV27	TRBJ2-3	TRBD2	once	TGTGCCAGCAGTTTATCGCTAGCGGGAGTGGGTGATACGCAGTATTTT	CASSLSLAGVGDTQYF
TRBV11-2	TRBJ2-7	-	-	TGTGCCAGCAGCTTAGATCGGCGGGCCCTGGGGGAGCAGTACTTC	CASSLDRRALGEQYF
TRBV10-3	TRBJ2-1	TRBD2	-	TGTGCCATCAGTGAGGGACTAGCATCCTACAATGAGCAGTTCTTC	CAISEGLASYNEQFF
TRBV25-1	TRBJ1-6	-	-	TGTGCCAGCAGTTCTCGAGGCGCTTATAATTCACCCCTCCACTTT	CASSSRGAYNSPLHF
TRBV11-2	TRBJ2-1	TRBD2	-	TGTGCCAGCAGCTTAGTGTCGGGAGGTCCAAATGAGCAGTTCTTC	CASSLVSGGPNEQFF
TRBV28	TRBJ2-1	TRBD2	-	TGTGCCAGCAGTACCCCCCGGTGGGCGGGAGGGCCCAATGAGCAGTTCTTC	CASSTPRWAGGPNEQFF
TRBV27	TRBJ1-2	-	once	TGTGCCAGCAGACTAGGGGGGAACTATGGCTACACCTTC	CASRLGGNYGYTF
TRBV25-1	TRBJ1-3	-	-	TGTGCCAGCAGTGAATATCAGAAGAGCTCTGGAAACACCATATATTTT	CASSEYQKSSGNTIYF
TRBV7-9	TRBJ2-7	TRBD1	-	TGTGCCAGCAGCCGTCCGGGACAGGCCATCTACGAGCAGTACTTC	CASSRPGQAIYEQYF
TRBV13	TRBJ1-2	-	once	TGTGCCAGCAGCTTACGACTTTATGGCTACACCTTC	CASSLRLYGYTF
TRBV7-9	TRBJ2-1	-	-	TGTGCCAGCACACCCGTCGGATCGAGGGTGTACAATGAGCAGTTCTTC	CASTPVGSRVYNEQFF
TRBV18	TRBJ2-2	TRBD2	-	TGTGCCAGCTCACCCGTGGGACTAGCGGGGACCGGGGAGCTGTTTTTT	CASSPVGLAGTGELFF
TRBV2	TRBJ2-2	-	-	TGTGCCAGTTACTACAGGGATCCCACCGGGGAGCTGTTTTTT	CASYYRDPTGELFF
TRBV30	TRBJ2-5	-	-	TGTGCCTGGACCGGGGGTGTAGGAGGGGAAGAGACCCAGTACTTC	CAWTGGVGGEETQYF
TRBV11-3	TRBJ2-7	-	-	TGTGCCAGCAGCTCCGGGACGGTGAGCTCCTACGAGCAGTACTTC	CASSSGTVSSYEQYF
TRBV4-3	TRBJ1-1	-	-	TGCGCCAGCAGCCAAGATAGGGACACTGAAGCTTTCTTT	CASSQDRDTEAFF
TRBV4-1	TRBJ2-7	TRBD2	-	TGCGCCAGCAGCCAGGCCCCACTAGCGTTGAGCTCCTACGAGCAGTACTTC	CASSQAPLALSSYEQYF
TRBV4-3	TRBJ2-1	-	once	TGCGCCAGCAGTAATCCCCCTGGGACTCTTAAGTTCTTC	CASSNPPGTLKFF
TRBV7-9	TRBJ2-1	-	-	TGTGCCAGCAGCTCACCGCGGGGACTTGAGCAGTTCTTC	CASSSPRGLEQFF
TRBV5-6	TRBJ2-7	-	-	TGTGCCAGCAGCTTGGGGGGACGTTCGTTATACGAGCAGTACTTC	CASSLGGRSLYEQYF
TRBV7-2	TRBJ2-7	TRBD2	-	TGTGCCAGCAGCTCGACTAGCGGGAGTTTATGGCAGTACTTC	CASSSTSGSLWQYF
TRBV27	TRBJ1-4	-	-	TGTGCCAGCACCTCCTCCCTGAACCCCCGGGAAAAACTGTTTTTT	CASTSSLNPREKLFF
TRBV15	TRBJ1-5	-	-	TGTGCCACCAGAGGTACAGGCAATCAGCCCCAGCATTTT	CATRGTGNQPQHF
TRBV27	TRBJ2-5	TRBD2	-	TGTGCCAGCAGATCTTATCGAGCGGGAGTGGAGACCCAGTACTTC	CASRSYRAGVETQYF
TRBV4-2	TRBJ1-4	-	-	TGTGCCAGCAGCCAAGAGCTTGGCGCAACTAATGAAAAACTGTTTTTT	CASSQELGATNEKLFF
TRBV5-1	TRBJ2-7	-	-	TGCGCCAGCAGTAAGGTAGCGGAGGGCTCCTACGAGCAGTACTTC	CASSKVAEGSYEQYF
TRBV6-1	TRBJ1-2	TRBD1	-	TGTGCCAGCAGTGGCTATCAACTCAGGGGGCGCCTCGATGGCTACACCTTC	CASSGYQLRGRLDGYTF
TRBV4-1	TRBJ1-2	-	-	TGCGCCAGCAGCCATACCCCGGTGGCGTCCTTCTATGGCTACACCTTC	CASSHTPVASFYGYTF
TRBV5-4	TRBJ2-2	TRBD1	-	TGTGCCAGCAGCTCCCGGGACAGCCCCGGGGAGCTGTTTTTT	CASSSRDSPGELFF
TRBV27	TRBJ2-7	-	-	TGTGCCAGCAGTTTTCGCAGGGCGGGTTACGAGCAGTACTTC	CASSFRRAGYEQYF
TRBV19	TRBJ2-1	-	-	TGTGCCAGTAGTACCCTGCGGGAAGGGTCCTACAATGAGCAGTTCTTC	CASSTLREGSYNEQFF
TRBV18	TRBJ1-3	-	-	TGTGCCAGCTCACCACCGCGGGGCTCTGGAAACACCATATATTTT	CASSPPRGSGNTIYF
TRBV30	TRBJ2-3	TRBD2	-	TGTGCCTGGACCGACGGACTAGCGGGATCAGATACGCAGTATTTT	CAWTDGLAGSDTQYF
TRBV29-1	TRBJ2-1	TRBD2	-	TGCAGCATTGAGGGGACTAGCGGGAGCTCCTACAATGAGCAGTTCTTC	CSIEGTSGSSYNEQFF
TRBV7-3	TRBJ2-3	TRBD2	-	TGTGCCAGCAGCCCAAGCGGGATTGGCACAGATACGCAGTATTTT	CASSPSGIGTDTQYF
TRBV7-9	TRBJ2-7	TRBD2	-	TGTGCCAGCAGCTCCCCTCCTAGCGGAAACTCCTACGAGCAGTACTTC	CASSSPPSGNSYEQYF